The present T cell receptor (beta chain) was sequenced within a study of T cell responses to AZD1222 COVID-19 vaccine. General study results and limits: Donors were largely white British and mainly female; clonal diversity was possibly underestimated. When two AZD1222 doses had been given, Spike-specific TCR breadth and depth rose.

Notes on this clone: Its antigen is undetermined.

Germline CDR1 is MDHEN and CDR2 is SYDVKM. This CDR3 has 16 residues. The ends were cut back, 5 bases at V and 0 bases at J, with 11 bases in the middle. Clones were read by immunoSEQ multiplex PCR, and TCRdb kept only the in-frame ones, dropping some. The data hold some 160,000 clones, with approximately 91% observed a single time. V gene TRBV28 combines with J gene TRBJ2-6; D remains unclear. Sequencing used peripheral blood, obtained 28 days after the second AZD1222 dose. This TCR came from an adult who received the AZD1222 COVID-19 vaccine. The CDR3 region is CASSPRMSSGANVLTF. The CDR3 coding sequence is TGTGCCAGCAGTCCCCGTATGAGCTCTGGGGCCAACGTCCTGACTTTC.